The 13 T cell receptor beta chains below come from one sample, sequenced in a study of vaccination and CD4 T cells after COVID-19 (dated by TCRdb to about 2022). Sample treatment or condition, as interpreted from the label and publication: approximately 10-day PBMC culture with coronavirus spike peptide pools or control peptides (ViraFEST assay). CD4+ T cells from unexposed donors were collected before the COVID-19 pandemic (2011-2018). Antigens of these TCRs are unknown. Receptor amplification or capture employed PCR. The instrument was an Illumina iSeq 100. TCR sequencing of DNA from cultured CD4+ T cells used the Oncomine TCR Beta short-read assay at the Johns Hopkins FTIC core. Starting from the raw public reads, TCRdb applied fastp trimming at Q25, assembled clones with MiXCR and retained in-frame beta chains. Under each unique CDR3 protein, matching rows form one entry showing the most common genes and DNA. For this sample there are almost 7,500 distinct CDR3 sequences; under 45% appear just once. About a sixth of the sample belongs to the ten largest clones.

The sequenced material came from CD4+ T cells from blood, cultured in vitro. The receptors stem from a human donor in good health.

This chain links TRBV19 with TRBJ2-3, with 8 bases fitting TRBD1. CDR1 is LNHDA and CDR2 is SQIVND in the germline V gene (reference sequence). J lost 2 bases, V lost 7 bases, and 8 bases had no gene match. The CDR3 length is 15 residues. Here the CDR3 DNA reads TGTGCCAGTACCAGGACAGGGACATACACAGATACGCAGTATTTT. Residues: CASTRTGTYTDTQYF. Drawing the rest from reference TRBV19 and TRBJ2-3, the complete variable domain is DGGITQSPKYLFRKEGQNVTLSCEQNLNHDAMYWYRQDPGQGLRLIYYSQIVNDFQKGDIAEGYSVSREKKESFPLTVTSAQKNPTAFYLCASTRTGTYTDTQYFGPGTRLTVL.

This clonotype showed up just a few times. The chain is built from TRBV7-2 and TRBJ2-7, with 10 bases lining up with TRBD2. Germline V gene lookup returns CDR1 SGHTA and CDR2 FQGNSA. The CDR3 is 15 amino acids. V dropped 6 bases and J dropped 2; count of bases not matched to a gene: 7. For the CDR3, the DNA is TGTGCCAGCAGTCAACGGACTAGCGGAACCTACGAGCAGTACTTC. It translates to CASSQRTSGTYEQYF.

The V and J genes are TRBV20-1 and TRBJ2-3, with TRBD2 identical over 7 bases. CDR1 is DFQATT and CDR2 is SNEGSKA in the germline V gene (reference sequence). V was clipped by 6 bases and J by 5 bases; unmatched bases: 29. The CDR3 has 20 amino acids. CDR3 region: CSARIPFGDYRTIPGDTQYF. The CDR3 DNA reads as TGCAGTGCGAGGATTCCGTTTGGGGACTATCGCACAATACCGGGAGATACGCAGTATTTT.

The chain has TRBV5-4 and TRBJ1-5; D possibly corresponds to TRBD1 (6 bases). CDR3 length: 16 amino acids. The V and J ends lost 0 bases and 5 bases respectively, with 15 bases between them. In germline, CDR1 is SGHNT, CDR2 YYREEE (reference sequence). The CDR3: CASSLGSGARDQPQHF. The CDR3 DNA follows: TGTGCCAGCAGCTTGGGGTCGGGGGCGCGGGATCAGCCCCAGCATTTT.

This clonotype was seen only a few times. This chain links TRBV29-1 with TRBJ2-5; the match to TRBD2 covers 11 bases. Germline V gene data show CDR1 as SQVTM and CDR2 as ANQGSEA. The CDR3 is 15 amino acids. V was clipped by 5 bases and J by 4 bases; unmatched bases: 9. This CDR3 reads CSVRSLTSGIETQYF. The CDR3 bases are TGCAGCGTTCGATCCCTGACTAGCGGGATAGAGACCCAGTACTTC. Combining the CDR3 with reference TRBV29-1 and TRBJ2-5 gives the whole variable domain SAVISQKPSRDICQRGTSLTIQCQVDSQVTMMFWYRQQPGQSLTLIATANQGSEATYESGFVIDKFPISRPNLTFSTLTVSNMSPEDSSIYLCSVRSLTSGIETQYFGPGTRLLVL.

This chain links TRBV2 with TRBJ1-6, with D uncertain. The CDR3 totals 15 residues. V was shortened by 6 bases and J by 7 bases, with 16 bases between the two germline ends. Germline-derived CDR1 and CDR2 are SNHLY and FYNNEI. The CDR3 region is CASSQHALGNSPLHF. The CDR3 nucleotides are TGTGCCAGCAGCCAGCACGCCCTTGGGAATTCACCCCTCCACTTT.

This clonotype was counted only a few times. In nucleotides, the CDR3 is TGTGCCAGCCAGAGCGAGCAACCTAACACTGAAGCTTTCTTT. Protein sequence: CASQSEQPNTEAFF. This chain connects TRBV27 to TRBJ1-1; D ambiguous. This CDR3 has 14 residues. The germline CDR1 and CDR2 sequences are MNHEY and SMNVEV (reference sequence). The V and J ends lost 8 bases and 2 bases respectively, with 15 bases between them.

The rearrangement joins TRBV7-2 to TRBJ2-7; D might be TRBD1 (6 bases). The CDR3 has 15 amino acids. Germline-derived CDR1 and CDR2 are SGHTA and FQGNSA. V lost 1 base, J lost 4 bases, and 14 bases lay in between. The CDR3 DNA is TGTGCCAGCAGCTTAGGGTTACAGGGACGGTACGAGCAGTACTTC. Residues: CASSLGLQGRYEQYF.

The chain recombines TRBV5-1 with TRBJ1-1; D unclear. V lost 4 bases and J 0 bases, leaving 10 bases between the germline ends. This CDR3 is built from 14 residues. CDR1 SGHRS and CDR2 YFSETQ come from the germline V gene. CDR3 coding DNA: TGCGCCAGCAGCCTAGACGGGATGAACACTGAAGCTTTCTTT. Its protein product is CASSLDGMNTEAFF.

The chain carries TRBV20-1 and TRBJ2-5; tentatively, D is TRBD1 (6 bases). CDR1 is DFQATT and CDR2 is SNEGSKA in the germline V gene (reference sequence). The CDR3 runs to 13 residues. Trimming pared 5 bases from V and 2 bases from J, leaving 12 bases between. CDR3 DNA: TGCAGTGCTGTGGACAGCCCTCAAGAGACCCAGTACTTC. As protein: CSAVDSPQETQYF.

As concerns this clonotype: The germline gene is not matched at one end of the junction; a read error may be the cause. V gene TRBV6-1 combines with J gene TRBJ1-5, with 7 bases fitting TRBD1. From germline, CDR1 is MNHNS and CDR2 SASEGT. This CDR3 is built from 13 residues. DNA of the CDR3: TGTGCCAGCGAGGACAGGCGGGATCAGCCCCGGCATTTT. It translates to CASEDRRDQPRHF.

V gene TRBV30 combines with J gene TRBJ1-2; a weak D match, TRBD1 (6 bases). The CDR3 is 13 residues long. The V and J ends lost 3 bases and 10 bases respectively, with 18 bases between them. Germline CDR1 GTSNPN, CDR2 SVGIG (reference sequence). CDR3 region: CAWRGALKGAYTF. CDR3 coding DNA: TGTGCCTGGAGGGGGGCCCTCAAGGGTGCCTACACCTTC.

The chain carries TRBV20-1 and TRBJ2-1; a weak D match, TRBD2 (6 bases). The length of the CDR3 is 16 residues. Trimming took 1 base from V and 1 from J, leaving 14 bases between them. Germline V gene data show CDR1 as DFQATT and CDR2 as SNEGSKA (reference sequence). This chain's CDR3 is CSARVSLAGSYNEQFF. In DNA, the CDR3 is TGCAGTGCTAGAGTATCCCTGGCGGGGTCCTACAATGAGCAGTTCTTC.